A single sample gave rise to the 27 T cell receptor beta chains below, sequenced in a study of cytomegalovirus exposure and HLA in healthy donors. Primers: 60 Vbeta forward and 13 Jbeta reverse. Clones were read by immunoSEQ multiplex PCR, and TCRdb kept only the in-frame ones, dropping some. Of 95,000 to 110,000 clones in the sample, roughly 66% are singletons; the top ten hold less than 3.5%. Material for sequencing was PBMCs. The receptors come from a woman in her fifties or sixties in good health and CMV-seronegative.

The rearrangement joins TRBV19 to TRBJ2-5; 7 bases align to TRBD2. CDR1 LNHDA and CDR2 SQIVND come from the germline V gene (reference sequence). This CDR3 is built from 14 residues. With 4 bases clipped from V and 5 bases from J, the junction kept 7 bases outside the gene matches. In DNA, the CDR3 is TGTGCCAGTAGTACCCTCAGCGGGGTGGAGACCCAGTACTTC. Translation: CASSTLSGVETQYF.

The V gene is TRBV27, the J gene TRBJ2-2; TRBD2 agrees at 7 bases. This CDR3 has 15 residues. CDR1 and CDR2 from the germline V gene are MNHEY and SMNVEV (reference sequence). J lost 0 bases, V lost 7 bases, and 5 bases had no gene match. As DNA, the CDR3 is TGTGCCAGCAAATCCGGGACTACGAACACCGGGGAGCTGTTTTTT. This codes for CASKSGTTNTGELFF.

The gene calls are TRBV28 and TRBJ2-1, with 7 bases that match TRBD2. The CDR3 totals 17 residues. CDR1 and CDR2 from the germline V gene are MDHEN and SYDVKM. V shed 2 bases, J shed 2 bases, and the junction held 9 bases outside the gene matches. The CDR3 protein is CASSLGLGGSPYNEQFF. DNA for the CDR3: TGTGCCAGCAGTTTAGGGTTGGGCGGGAGTCCCTACAATGAGCAGTTCTTC.

A few counts support this clone. The rearrangement links TRBV6-1 to TRBJ2-1, with a tentative D call TRBD1 (5 bases). Deletions cut 2 bases from V and 10 bases from J, with 18 bases between. The CDR3 runs 15 residues. Germline loops: CDR1 MNHNS, CDR2 SASEGT. CDR3 residues: CASSESRAVPVEQFF. The CDR3 DNA reads as TGTGCCAGCAGTGAAAGCAGGGCCGTTCCGGTGGAGCAGTTCTTC.

The V call is TRBV5-1, the J call TRBJ2-1; 8 bases align to TRBD1. CDR3 size: 15 residues. The trim removed 3 bases at V and 14 bases at J, leaving 16 bases unmatched. Germline loops: CDR1 SGHRS, CDR2 YFSETQ. CDR3 bases: TGCGCCAGCAGCTCGTCAGGACAGGGATCACCCCTAGAGTTCTTC. Translated, it gives CASSSSGQGSPLEFF.

The V gene is TRBV6-5, the J gene TRBJ1-2; D uncertain. The V end lost 0 bases, the J end lost 4 bases, and 12 bases lay between the germline ends. The germline CDR1 and CDR2 sequences are MNHEY and SVGAGI. The length of the CDR3 is 15 residues. CDR3 protein: CASSYSRGSVYGYTF. Written as DNA, the CDR3 is TGTGCCAGCAGTTACTCTCGAGGGAGTGTCTATGGCTACACCTTC.

The rearrangement joins TRBV28 to TRBJ2-5; TRBD2 matches at 13 bases. Germline CDR1 MDHEN, CDR2 SYDVKM. Unmatched junction bases numbered 10, after V lost 6 bases and J lost 3 bases. The CDR3 sequence is 17 residues long. The CDR3 spells CASRGAVGLAGEETQYF. The CDR3 DNA reads as TGTGCCAGCAGGGGGGCAGTAGGACTAGCGGGAGAAGAGACCCAGTACTTC.

This clone was found a few times. The chain recombines TRBV19 with TRBJ1-5; perhaps TRBD1 as D (6 bases). The V gene lost 0 bases and the J gene lost 1 base, with 16 bases spanning the gap. This CDR3 is 18 amino acids long. The germline gives CDR1 LNHDA, CDR2 SQIVND (reference sequence). Here the CDR3 reads CASSIDFLGRGSNQPQHF. In DNA form, the CDR3 reads TGTGCCAGTAGTATAGATTTCCTCGGCAGGGGAAGCAATCAGCCCCAGCATTTT.

The chain uses TRBV30 and TRBJ1-1; 9 bases line up with TRBD1. The germline V gene has CDR1 GTSNPN and CDR2 SVGIG (reference sequence). Losses at the gene ends were 4 bases for V and 7 bases for J; bases not matched to a gene: 10. There are 14 residues in the CDR3. CDR3 residues: CAWTSGTGGSEAFF. The CDR3 coding sequence is TGTGCCTGGACCTCTGGCACAGGGGGCAGTGAAGCTTTCTTT.

The chain uses TRBV10-3 and TRBJ2-2; 11 bases are a match to TRBD2. The germline gives CDR1 ENHRY, CDR2 SYGVKD. CDR3 length: 16 residues. V trimming: 4 bases; J trimming: 5 bases; junction bases outside the gene matches: 6. The CDR3 bases are TGTGCCATCAGTGGACCGGGACTAGCGGTAACCGGGGAGCTGTTTTTT. The encoded protein is CAISGPGLAVTGELFF.

The genes are TRBV11-2 and TRBJ2-1; possibly TRBD1 for D (6 bases). The CDR3 length is 14 residues. Germline V gives CDR1 SGHAT, CDR2 FQNNGV. V dropped 0 bases and J dropped 4 bases, with 7 bases sitting between them. CDR3 sequence: CASSLDQGYNEQFF. DNA for the CDR3: TGTGCCAGCAGCTTAGATCAGGGGTACAATGAGCAGTTCTTC.

The chain links TRBV5-1 to TRBJ2-3; 8 positions match TRBD2. CDR3 length: 17 amino acids. V was clipped by 2 bases and J by 1 base; unmatched bases: 9. The germline CDR1 and CDR2 sequences are SGHRS and YFSETQ. CDR3 region: CASSFPGLGGGTDTQYF. The CDR3, as DNA: TGCGCCAGCAGCTTTCCGGGACTAGGTGGGGGCACAGATACGCAGTATTTT.

The chain joins TRBV7-3 to TRBJ2-2; 7 bases map to TRBD1. The CDR3 is made up of 14 amino acids. Looked up from germline, CDR1 is SGHTA and CDR2 is FQGTGA. The trim removed 6 bases at V and 5 bases at J, leaving 6 bases unmatched. The CDR3 DNA reads TGTGCCAGCAGGACAGGGCGACGGACCGGGGAGCTGTTTTTT. It specifies CASRTGRRTGELFF.

For the CDR3, the DNA is TGTGCCAGCAGCTTAGGCGTCGAGACCCAGTACTTC. It encodes CASSLGVETQYF. The V and J genes are TRBV7-2 and TRBJ2-5; D remains ambiguous. Germline values: CDR1 SGHTA, CDR2 FQGNSA. There are 12 residues in the CDR3. V lost 1 base to trimming and J lost 5 bases, with 5 bases between them.

The chain employs TRBV6-1 and TRBJ1-5; 7 nucleotides match TRBD1. V lost 0 bases and J lost 4; bases outside the gene matches: 9. The CDR3 runs to 17 residues. Germline assignment: CDR1 MNHNS and CDR2 SASEGT. The CDR3 here is CASSEAHGQGGNQPQHF. CDR3 coding DNA: TGTGCCAGCAGTGAAGCGCATGGTCAGGGGGGTAATCAGCCCCAGCATTTT.

This chain connects TRBV5-6 to TRBJ2-5; weak D call: TRBD2 (6 bases). From germline, CDR1 is SGHDT and CDR2 YYEEEE. The V end lost 0 bases, the J end lost 2 bases, and 11 bases lay between the germline ends. The CDR3 spans 15 residues. The CDR3 here is CASSLGWAGQETQYF. The CDR3, as DNA: TGTGCCAGCAGCTTGGGGTGGGCGGGGCAAGAGACCCAGTACTTC.

The rearrangement uses TRBV19 and TRBJ1-2, with 8 bases fitting TRBD1. The CDR3 has 14 amino acids. V shed 7 bases and J 7 bases; nucleotides not matched to a gene: 11. The germline V gene has CDR1 LNHDA and CDR2 SQIVND (reference sequence). The DNA for the CDR3 is TGTGCCAGTACCGACGGACAGGGTGTTCGTGGCTACACCTTC. This gives the protein CASTDGQGVRGYTF.

This sequence joins TRBV7-2 and TRBJ2-5; possibly TRBD1 for D (5 bases). Trimming took 1 base from V and 4 from J, leaving 13 bases between them. The CDR3 contains 15 residues. The germline CDR1 and CDR2 sequences are SGHTA and FQGNSA. As DNA, the CDR3 is TGTGCCAGCAGCTTAGAGGCCAGGGCGGCAGAGACCCAGTACTTC. Translated: CASSLEARAAETQYF.

This clone was counted between two and nine times. This rearrangement joins TRBV28 to TRBJ2-2; D perhaps matches TRBD2 (6 bases). Trimming stripped 5 bases from V and 6 bases from J, with 10 bases between. This CDR3 is 13 amino acids long. Germline V gene lookup returns CDR1 MDHEN and CDR2 SYDVKM. The CDR3 loop is CASSPGTPGELFF. CDR3 sequence (DNA): TGTGCCAGCAGTCCCGGGACTCCCGGGGAGCTGTTTTTT.

The rearrangement uses TRBV20-1 and TRBJ1-2; TRBD1 is a possible D gene (6 bases). The CDR3 spans 11 residues. Germline V lookup: CDR1 DFQATT, CDR2 SNEGSKA (reference sequence). Trimming pared 5 bases from V and 7 bases from J, leaving 11 bases between. The CDR3 loop is CSAFDRSGYTF. CDR3 nucleotide sequence: TGCAGTGCTTTCGACAGGAGTGGCTACACCTTC.

This chain connects TRBV11-3 to TRBJ1-2; 8 bases align to TRBD1. The CDR3 sequence is 15 residues long. Germline loops: CDR1 SGHNT, CDR2 YENEEA. The V segment lost 3 bases and the J segment 6 bases; nucleotides outside the gene matches: 9. The CDR3 DNA reads TGTGCCAGCAGCTTGGACAGGGCCTGGGGCGATGGCTACACCTTC. Translation: CASSLDRAWGDGYTF.

V is TRBV6-5 and J is TRBJ1-5; D unresolved. The CDR3 loop spans 15 amino acids. The germline V gene has CDR1 MNHEY and CDR2 SVGAGI. Trimming took 0 bases from V and 2 from J, leaving 8 bases between them. This chain's CDR3 is CASSYSAGGNQPQHF. The CDR3 DNA sequence: TGTGCCAGCAGTTACTCGGCGGGCGGCAATCAGCCCCAGCATTTT.

A few counts support this clone. CDR3 in amino acids: CASRTILAGGRETQYF. The CDR3 nucleotides read TGTGCCAGCAGAACAATTCTAGCGGGGGGGCGAGAGACCCAGTACTTC. V is TRBV2 and J is TRBJ2-5; 12 nucleotides align to TRBD2. The CDR3 consists of 16 residues. Germline V gives CDR1 SNHLY, CDR2 FYNNEI. The V segment lost 6 bases and the J segment 4 bases; nucleotides outside the gene matches: 9.

This clone has a handful of counts. The chain links TRBV6-1 to TRBJ2-1; 8 nucleotides line up with TRBD2. Germline CDR1 is MNHNS and CDR2 is SASEGT. The CDR3 loop spans 14 amino acids. V was clipped by 6 bases and J by 7 bases; unmatched bases: 8. The CDR3 sequence is CASRSGGITNEQFF. Here the CDR3 DNA reads TGTGCCAGCAGGTCGGGAGGGATTACTAATGAGCAGTTCTTC.

The chain is built from TRBV5-1 and TRBJ1-4; 9 nucleotides agree with TRBD1. The CDR3 spans 14 residues. CDR1 SGHRS and CDR2 YFSETQ come from the germline V gene. With 3 bases clipped from V and 5 bases from J, the junction kept 2 bases outside the gene matches. The CDR3 region is CASSYGQGNEKLFF. The CDR3 nucleotides are TGCGCCAGCAGCTATGGACAGGGGAATGAAAAACTGTTTTTT.

The gene calls are TRBV18 and TRBJ2-2; D remains unclear. This CDR3 has 14 amino acids. Between the trimmed V and J ends, which lost 3 bases and 5 bases, there was a span of 10 bases. The germline V gene has CDR1 KGHSH and CDR2 LQKENI. CDR3 nucleotide sequence: TGTGCCAGCTCACCGACCAGGTGGACCGGGGAGCTGTTTTTT. Protein sequence: CASSPTRWTGELFF.

The chain is built from TRBV4-1 and TRBJ2-7; 8 nucleotides line up with TRBD2. The V segment lost 5 bases and the J segment 4 bases; nucleotides outside the gene matches: 10. Germline V CDR1 and CDR2: MGHRA, YSYEKL. The CDR3 consists of 15 residues. CDR3 nucleotide sequence: TGCGCCAGCAGCGCCACCGGGACTAGAGGGTACGAGCAGTACTTC. Translated: CASSATGTRGYEQYF.